The clone carrying this T cell receptor (beta chain) occurred a few times. Its target is unknown. Focal radiation was given together with CTLA-4 blockade (ipilimumab) to patients with chemo-refractory metastatic non-small-cell lung cancer. The data were obtained in a study of radiotherapy plus CTLA-4 blockade in lung cancer. Overall study: Objective responses were seen in around 17% of patients, disease control in more than 30%.

CDR3 size: 17 residues. The V gene's germline CDR1 is MGHRA and CDR2 YSYEKL. V was shortened by 0 bases and J by 6 bases, with 18 bases between the two germline ends. Overall study results and limits: Tumor-origin TCR clones grew in blood after radiotherapy plus ipilimumab. Early clone dynamics of blood T cells, plus interferon-beta, reportedly predicted response best.

Produced via immunoSEQ multiplex PCR; TCRdb's table is partial and in-frame only. This table holds roughly 63,000 clones, around 74% found once. The chain is built from TRBV4-1 and TRBJ1-5; a weak D match, TRBD1 (5 bases). The TCR sequence derives from a human donor with non-small cell lung cancer whose response to radiotherapy plus ipilimumab could not be evaluated. The material sequenced was peripheral blood, taken from a patient treated with radiotherapy plus ipilimumab. The CDR3 loop reads CASSQEFGGGLGQPQHF. The DNA of the CDR3 is TGCGCCAGCAGCCAAGAGTTCGGGGGGGGTCTGGGTCAGCCCCAGCATTTT.